Following are 30 T cell receptor beta chains from one sample sequenced in a study of blood T cell repertoires in COVID-19. TCRdb keeps only in-frame clones here, not all; method: immunoSEQ multiplex PCR. The repertoire holds approximately 89,000 clones, with about 80% as singletons. Sequenced material: peripheral blood. These receptors all stem from a human donor in a cohort sampled during active COVID-19.

This clone was seen once. The chain uses TRBV19 and TRBJ1-1; possible D gene TRBD1, 5 bases. The CDR3 runs 13 residues. Germline-derived CDR1 and CDR2 are LNHDA and SQIVND (reference sequence). Trimming took 3 bases from V and 5 from J, leaving 10 bases between them. CDR3 protein: CASSMQGQTEAFF. In DNA form, the CDR3 reads TGTGCCAGTAGTATGCAGGGTCAAACTGAAGCTTTCTTT.

The chain recombines TRBV14 with TRBJ1-6, with 8 bases aligning to TRBD1. Germline CDR1 SGHDN, CDR2 FVKESK. CDR3 length: 15 amino acids. V lost 3 bases and J lost 10; bases outside the gene matches: 8. CDR3 in amino acids: CASSQLTGVFSPLHF. For the CDR3, the DNA is TGTGCCAGCAGCCAGTTGACAGGGGTATTCTCACCCCTCCACTTT.

This sequence joins TRBV24-1 and TRBJ2-1, with TRBD2 matching 11 bases. CDR1 is KGHDR, CDR2 SFDVKD, per germline. This CDR3 has 16 residues. V was clipped by 4 bases and J by 2 bases; unmatched bases: 3. The DNA of the CDR3 is TGTGCCACCAGTGAGTTAGCGGGAGGGCCCTACAATGAGCAGTTCTTC. Amino acids: CATSELAGGPYNEQFF.

The rearrangement uses TRBV19 and TRBJ2-1; possibly TRBD2 for D (5 bases). V was trimmed by 6 bases and J by 9 bases, leaving 9 bases between them. CDR3 size: 11 residues. Looked up from germline, CDR1 is LNHDA and CDR2 is SQIVND (reference sequence). The DNA of the CDR3 is TGTGCCAGTAGACAGAGGGCTGAGCAGTTCTTC. Its protein is CASRQRAEQFF. Drawing the rest from reference TRBV19 and TRBJ2-1, the complete variable domain is DGGITQSPKYLFRKEGQNVTLSCEQNLNHDAMYWYRQDPGQGLRLIYYSQIVNDFQKGDIAEGYSVSREKKESFPLTVTSAQKNPTAFYLCASRQRAEQFFGPGTRLTVL.

The chain links TRBV18 to TRBJ2-3, with unresolved D. V lost 0 bases and J 7 bases, leaving 8 bases between the germline ends. Germline CDR1 is KGHSH and CDR2 is LQKENI. The CDR3 length is 13 residues. CDR3 sequence reads: CASSPPAQYTQYF. CDR3 nucleotide sequence: TGTGCCAGCTCACCACCGGCCCAATATACGCAGTATTTT.

In this sample, this clone turned up once. V gene TRBV27 combines with J gene TRBJ1-2; a weak D match, TRBD1 (5 bases). The V end was cut by 5 bases, the J end by 0 bases, with 13 bases between. The CDR3 runs 15 residues. Germline CDR1 MNHEY, CDR2 SMNVEV (reference sequence). The CDR3 protein is CASSRGGRANYGYTF. CDR3 nucleotides: TGTGCCAGCAGTCGGGGGGGGAGAGCTAACTATGGCTACACCTTC.

The gene calls are TRBV5-4 and TRBJ2-3, with 7 nucleotides matching TRBD2. V lost 5 bases to trimming and J lost 4 bases; unmatched junction nucleotides: 10. The germline CDR1 and CDR2 sequences are SGHNT and YYREEE (reference sequence). CDR3 length: 15 residues. CDR3 amino acids: CASRKGGSSPDTQYF. CDR3 in DNA: TGTGCCAGCAGAAAGGGCGGGAGCAGCCCAGATACGCAGTATTTT.

This chain connects TRBV7-2 to TRBJ2-1, with a tentative D call TRBD1 (6 bases). V lost 4 bases, J lost 4 bases, and 17 bases lay in between. The CDR3 has 16 residues. CDR1 and CDR2 (germline): SGHTA, FQGNSA. This chain's CDR3 is CASSSSPGTSYNEQFF. The CDR3 DNA is TGTGCCAGCAGCTCTAGCCCCGGGACATCGTACAATGAGCAGTTCTTC.

This clone has only a few counts. The chain employs TRBV12-3 or TRBV12-4 and TRBJ1-5; D remains unclear. The CDR3 length is 13 residues. The V and J ends lost 5 bases and 12 bases respectively, with 17 bases between them. The CDR3 DNA reads as TGTGCCAGCAGTCCCAACAATCCCCTCCACCAGCATTTT. Encoded protein: CASSPNNPLHQHF.

The genes are TRBV25-1 and TRBJ1-6; 8 positions match TRBD1. CDR1 is MGHDK and CDR2 is SYGVNS in the germline V gene. CDR3 length: 14 residues. V lost 3 bases to trimming and J lost 7 bases; unmatched junction nucleotides: 2. The CDR3 DNA sequence: TGTGCCAGCAGTGATTGGACAGGGAATTCACCCCTCCACTTT. Translation: CASSDWTGNSPLHF.

This rearrangement joins TRBV7-9 to TRBJ2-4; perhaps TRBD1 as D (6 bases). The V end was cut by 5 bases, the J end by 7 bases, with 15 bases between. This CDR3 has 14 residues. The germline gives CDR1 SEHNR, CDR2 FQNEAQ (reference sequence). In DNA, the CDR3 is TGTGCCAGCAGCCCCGGTGGGGGCTGGAACATTCAGTACTTC. It codes for CASSPGGGWNIQYF.

The chain couples TRBV6-5 to TRBJ1-4; D not certain. Trimming cost V 4 bases and J 0 bases, with 6 bases left between them. CDR1 MNHEY and CDR2 SVGAGI come from the germline V gene. The CDR3 is 14 residues long. CDR3 DNA sequence: TGTGCCAGCAGTTTGAGTGCAACTAATGAAAAACTGTTTTTT. Protein sequence: CASSLSATNEKLFF.

The chain links TRBV7-2 to TRBJ2-7; D remains unclear. Germline CDR1 SGHTA, CDR2 FQGNSA. Trimming left V 5 bases short and J 5 bases short, with 16 bases between. The CDR3 loop spans 14 amino acids. CDR3 nucleotide sequence: TGTGCCAGCAGCCCCCCTTATTTCCCGGACGAGCAGTACTTC. This encodes CASSPPYFPDEQYF. Together with reference TRBV7-2 and TRBJ2-7, the CDR3 gives the full variable domain: GAGVSQSPSNKVTEKGKDVELRCDPISGHTALYWYRQSLGQGLEFLIYFQGNSAPDKSGLPSDRFSAERTGGSVSTLTIQRTQQEDSAVYLCASSPPYFPDEQYFGPGTRLTVT.

This clone was observed a single time. J is TRBJ1-3 and V is TRBV12-3 or TRBV12-4; maybe TRBD1 (5 bases). This CDR3 spans 13 amino acids. V gave up 10 bases and J gave up 3 bases, with 13 bases separating them. CDR3 DNA: TGTGCCATTAGGGGATTAGGTGGAAACACCATATATTTT. Translation gives CAIRGLGGNTIYF.

This clone has more than one count but fewer than ten. The chain recombines TRBV6-1 with TRBJ1-6; D gene uncertain. CDR3 length: 13 amino acids. Trimming took 1 base from V and 10 from J, leaving 8 bases between them. In germline, CDR1 is MNHNS, CDR2 SASEGT. This CDR3 reads CASSEVAGSPLHF. CDR3 bases: TGTGCCAGCAGTGAAGTTGCGGGGTCACCCCTCCACTTT.

V is TRBV7-3 and J is TRBJ1-1; 9 bases match TRBD1. The trim removed 5 bases at V and 4 bases at J, leaving 5 bases unmatched. The CDR3 has 14 amino acids. The germline CDR1 and CDR2 sequences are SGHTA and FQGTGA. The CDR3 bases are TGTGCCAGCAGCCCCGGGGGACAGGGCACTGAAGCTTTCTTT. This sequence encodes CASSPGGQGTEAFF.

Only one count was recorded for this clone. This CDR3 is CASSEDREDQPQHF. The CDR3 nucleotides read TGTGCCAGCAGTGAGGACAGGGAGGATCAGCCCCAGCATTTT. This rearrangement joins TRBV6-1 to TRBJ1-5, with TRBD1 identical over 8 bases. Germline trimming cut 3 bases from V and 5 bases from J; bases unmatched to any gene: 3. Looked up from germline, CDR1 is MNHNS and CDR2 is SASEGT. The CDR3 has 14 amino acids.

The J gene is TRBJ2-7, the V gene TRBV6-2 or TRBV6-3; D perhaps matches TRBD1 (6 bases). V lost 2 bases, J lost 0 bases, and 20 bases lay in between. CDR3 length: 18 residues. The germline V gene encodes CDR1 MNHEY and CDR2 SVGEGT. CDR3 DNA: TGTGCCAGCAGTTACCCACACCGGACAGAATTCATCTCCTACGAGCAGTACTTC. Its protein is CASSYPHRTEFISYEQYF.

The chain carries TRBV7-9 and TRBJ2-1; unclear D gene. This CDR3 is 12 amino acids long. Trimming took off 5 bases at V and 8 bases at J, with 10 bases between the two ends. The V gene's germline CDR1 is SEHNR and CDR2 FQNEAQ (reference sequence). CDR3 loop: CASSDDSHEQFF. CDR3 DNA sequence: TGTGCCAGCAGCGATGACTCGCATGAGCAGTTCTTC.

The chain employs TRBV9 and TRBJ2-6; 10 bases are a match to TRBD1. The ends lost 4 bases at V and 2 bases at J; junction bases unmatched: 9. This CDR3 has 18 residues. Per the germline V gene, CDR1 is SGDLS and CDR2 is YYNGEE. In DNA, the CDR3 is TGTGCCAGCAGCATATCCTTGACAGGGGGCGCTGGGGCCAACGTCCTGACTTTC. Protein: CASSISLTGGAGANVLTF.

CDR3 residues: CASSPLSPGHPQETQYF. DNA for the CDR3: TGTGCCAGCTCACCACTTAGCCCGGGACACCCCCAAGAGACCCAGTACTTC. This sequence joins TRBV18 and TRBJ2-5, with D perhaps matching TRBD1 (6 bases). Germline V gene lookup returns CDR1 KGHSH and CDR2 LQKENI. Trimming shortened V by 1 base and J by 1 base, and 16 bases separated the two germline ends. This CDR3 contains 17 residues.

In this sample, this clone turned up once. The gene calls are TRBV4-1 and TRBJ2-1; D may be TRBD1 (5 bases). V was pared by 0 bases and J by 8 bases, with 11 bases between. This CDR3 comprises 14 residues. Per the germline V gene, CDR1 is MGHRA and CDR2 is YSYEKL. The CDR3 loop is CASSQDPQGDEQFF. The CDR3 coding sequence is TGCGCCAGCAGCCAAGACCCTCAGGGCGATGAGCAGTTCTTC.

This clone appeared a single time. The rearrangement uses TRBV9 and TRBJ2-2; D is uncertain. The CDR3 totals 17 residues. Germline V gene data show CDR1 as SGDLS and CDR2 as YYNGEE. The V gene lost 0 bases and the J gene lost 4 bases, with 16 bases spanning the gap. The CDR3 sequence is CASSVGGVSSGTGELFF. For the CDR3, the DNA is TGTGCCAGCAGCGTAGGAGGTGTTTCTTCGGGCACCGGGGAGCTGTTTTTT.

The chain carries TRBV6-4 and TRBJ2-7, with TRBD2 identical over 10 bases. J lost 9 bases, V lost 6 bases, and 17 bases had no gene match. This CDR3 contains 16 residues. The germline V gene encodes CDR1 MRHNA and CDR2 SNTAGT. CDR3 sequence: CASSPQAGGPLRGQYF. CDR3 bases: TGTGCCAGCAGCCCACAAGCGGGAGGGCCCCTCAGGGGGCAGTACTTC.

V gene TRBV25-1 combines with J gene TRBJ1-6; 7 bases agree with TRBD1. The V and J ends lost 4 bases and 10 bases, in that order; junction bases with no gene match: 16. The germline V gene encodes CDR1 MGHDK and CDR2 SYGVNS. The CDR3 length is 17 residues. CDR3 residues: CASSGFVRGAWRSPLHF. The CDR3, as DNA: TGTGCCAGCAGTGGGTTTGTCAGGGGGGCTTGGAGGTCACCCCTCCACTTT.

V and J are TRBV4-3 and TRBJ2-1, with TRBD2 matching over 11 bases. The CDR3 extends over 14 amino acids. From germline, CDR1 is LGHNA and CDR2 YSLEER. The V segment lost 5 bases and the J segment 5 bases; nucleotides outside the gene matches: 2. The DNA for the CDR3 is TGCGCCAGCAGCAGACTAGCGGGAAACAATGAGCAGTTCTTC. Its translation: CASSRLAGNNEQFF.

The V and J genes are TRBV29-1 and TRBJ2-5, with 9 positions matching TRBD1. Trimming cost V 3 bases and J 5 bases; bases outside gene matches: 13. CDR3 length: 16 amino acids. Germline V gene sequence: CDR1 SQVTM, CDR2 ANQGSEA. The chain's CDR3 is CSVDGSTGGFRETQYF. The CDR3 nucleotides are TGCAGCGTTGACGGTTCCACAGGGGGCTTCAGGGAGACCCAGTACTTC.

V and J are TRBV3-1 (or the pseudogene TRBV3-2) and TRBJ2-2; TRBD2 agrees at 7 bases. CDR1 and CDR2 (germline): LGHDT, YNNKEL (reference sequence). The length of the CDR3 is 16 residues. The V and J ends lost 0 bases and 3 bases, in that order; junction bases with no gene match: 4. The CDR3 reads CASSQETSSYTGELFF. CDR3 sequence (DNA): TGTGCCAGCAGCCAAGAGACTAGCTCTTACACCGGGGAGCTGTTTTTT.

The CDR3 DNA is TGCGCCAGCAGCCAACCTAACAGGTACACTGAAGCTTTCTTT. Translated, it gives CASSQPNRYTEAFF. This chain connects TRBV4-1 to TRBJ1-1, with D tentatively TRBD1 (5 bases). Trimming took 2 bases from V and 3 from J, leaving 10 bases between them. Germline V lookup: CDR1 MGHRA, CDR2 YSYEKL. CDR3 length: 14 amino acids.

This chain uses TRBV7-6 with TRBJ2-7; TRBD2 is a possible D gene (7 bases). The V end was cut by 1 base, the J end by 0 bases, with 13 bases between. CDR3 length: 16 amino acids. Germline CDR1 and CDR2: SGHVS and FNYEAQ. The CDR3 spells CASSLGGGPLSYEQYF. CDR3 in DNA: TGTGCCAGCAGCTTAGGGGGGGGGCCCCTCTCCTACGAGCAGTACTTC.